This T cell receptor (beta chain) was captured in a study of cytomegalovirus exposure and HLA in healthy donors. CDR1 is MNHEY, CDR2 SVGAGI, per germline. The J segment lost 2 bases and the V segment lost 2 bases, leaving 5 bases of the junction unmatched. The CDR3 totals 16 residues. The study, taken as a whole, reports: It was reported that TCR beta sequences correctly inferred the HLA-A and HLA-B alleles for most subjects.

PCR employed 60 Vbeta and 13 Jbeta primers. Assay: immunoSEQ multiplex PCR; the TCRdb copy retains only in-frame clones and omits some. The data contain tens of thousands of clones, 76% of them singletons. Turning to this clone: The antigen is not known.

The chain has TRBV6-5 and TRBJ2-7; 11 nucleotides match TRBD2. The TCR originated in a male donor in good health and CMV-seronegative. The sample taken for sequencing was PBMCs. As DNA, the CDR3 is TGTGCCAGCAGTTACGGTCAACTAGCGGGAGCCTACGAGCAGTACTTC. Translating gives CASSYGQLAGAYEQYF.